Listed here is a single TCR beta chain. Its matching antigen is unknown. This CDR3 has 16 residues. V was pared by 4 bases and J by 4 bases, with 7 bases of the junction left unmatched. Germline V lookup: CDR1 MNHEY, CDR2 SVGAGI. The source of the sample is a study of cytomegalovirus exposure and HLA in healthy donors. Study in general: The 550 to 800 first-cohort repertoires and the 120 or so validation repertoires shared the same platform, a later analysis reported. General study results and limits: As confirmed in vitro, three CMV-associated chains were specific for CMV antigens. According to a later analysis, TCR clusters from the first cohort tended to co-occur in the 100 to 150 validation repertoires.

Assay used: immunoSEQ multiplex PCR; TCRdb lists only in-frame clones, some missing. The top ten hold about 7.2% of the sample, which has around 190,000 clones, around nine tenths seen once. Separation from the roughly 680-subject first cohort characterized the 120-subject validation cohort, to which the donors belonged. The rearrangement uses TRBV6-5 and TRBJ2-1; TRBD1 matches 10 bases. This TCR was sampled from a young man in good health and CMV-seropositive. Sequenced sample: PBMCs. CDR3 in amino acids: CASSSGTGVRYNEQFF. The CDR3 coding sequence is TGTGCCAGCAGTTCCGGGACAGGGGTCCGATACAATGAGCAGTTCTTC.